The 16 T cell receptor beta chains below all came from one sample that was sequenced in a study of T cell repertoires in cytomegalovirus infection. TCRdb independently ran MiXCR on the reads; one entry per CDR3 protein. Of about 490,000 distinct CDR3 sequences listed, around a quarter are singletons. Specimen: PBMCs. The receptors originated from a human donor in good health (CMV status not recorded). Some clones in this sample may be carry-over from other donors' samples.

This clonotype turned up a few times. The J gene is TRBJ1-2, the V gene TRBV12-3 or TRBV12-4, with 8 bases fitting TRBD1. This CDR3 is 14 amino acids long. J lost 5 bases, V lost 6 bases, and 8 bases had no gene match. The CDR3 loop reads CASRGGDRSYGYTF. CDR3 sequence (DNA): TGTGCCAGCAGGGGGGGGGACAGGTCGTATGGCTACACCTTC.

This clonotype was picked up one time. The rearrangement joins TRBV6-2 or TRBV6-3 to TRBJ2-1; the D is unclear. V shed 4 bases and J shed 5 bases, with 9 bases lying between them. CDR3 length equals 13 residues. Germline lookup yields CDR1 MNHEY and CDR2 SVGEGT. The DNA for the CDR3 is TGTGCCAGCAGTTTCCGCGAAAACAATGAGCAGTTCTTC. Protein product: CASSFRENNEQFF.

V is TRBV7-9 and J is TRBJ2-1, with 8 bases that match TRBD2. Looked up from germline, CDR1 is SEHNR and CDR2 is FQNEAQ (reference sequence). J lost 8 bases, V lost 5 bases, and 17 bases had no gene match. The CDR3 has 17 amino acids. Written as DNA, the CDR3 is TGTGCCAGCAGCCCACACGGAATCGCGGGAGGTGATGATGAGCAGTTCTTC. Translation: CASSPHGIAGGDDEQFF.

This clonotype has a handful of counts. The chain couples TRBV12-3 or TRBV12-4 to TRBJ1-4, with TRBD1 matching over 9 bases. The CDR3 runs to 15 residues. V shed 6 bases, J shed 6 bases, and the junction held 8 bases outside the gene matches. This CDR3 is CASRLTGGGHEKLFF. The CDR3 bases are TGTGCCAGCAGGCTCACAGGGGGCGGACATGAAAAACTGTTTTTT.

This clonotype was recorded once. A much more abundant neighbour one base away suggests this may be a read error. The chain uses TRBV7-8 and TRBJ2-7; D call uncertain. Trimming shortened V by 5 bases and J by 0 bases, and 14 bases separated the two germline ends. The CDR3 extends over 15 amino acids. Germline lookup yields CDR1 SGHVS and CDR2 FQNEAQ. CDR3 sequence: CASSPEGVTSYEQYF. Here the CDR3 DNA reads TGTGCCAGCAGCCCTGAAGGAGTGACCTCCTACGAGCAGTACTTC.

The J gene is TRBJ2-7, the V gene TRBV27, with D possibly being TRBD1 (5 bases). V was cut by 5 bases and J by 3 bases, with 11 bases left in between. Per germline, CDR1 MNHEY and CDR2 SMNVEV (reference sequence). The CDR3 has 13 amino acids. The CDR3 region is CASSPAGIYEQYV. The CDR3 bases are TGTGCCAGCAGTCCCGCAGGGATCTACGAGCAGTACGTC.

This chain joins TRBV29-1 and TRBJ1-5; D is perhaps TRBD1 (6 bases). CDR1 SQVTM and CDR2 ANQGSEA come from the germline V gene. The V gene lost 6 bases and the J gene lost 2 bases, with 11 bases spanning the gap. The CDR3 runs 13 residues. CDR3 DNA sequence: TGCAGCGTGGACTCAGGGGGCAATCAGCCCCAGCATTTT. Protein: CSVDSGGNQPQHF.

The V gene is TRBV7-9, the J gene TRBJ1-3; D ambiguous. Trimming took off 2 bases at V and 7 bases at J, with 6 bases between the two ends. The CDR3 spans 12 residues. From germline, CDR1 is SEHNR and CDR2 FQNEAQ (reference sequence). The CDR3 here is CASSLTSNTIYF. The CDR3 DNA follows: TGTGCCAGCAGCTTAACTTCCAACACCATATATTTT.

In its sample, this clonotype was seen a few times. The chain employs TRBV7-2 and TRBJ2-3; 9 bases map to TRBD2. Trimming cost V 1 base and J 6 bases; bases outside gene matches: 8. This CDR3 has 16 amino acids. Germline CDR1 reads SGHTA; CDR2 reads FQGNSA. The CDR3 region has the DNA TGTGCCAGCAGCTTAGTTGCGGCGGGAGGGAGGGATACGCAGTATTTT. The encoded protein is CASSLVAAGGRDTQYF. Supplemented by reference TRBV7-2 and TRBJ2-3, the full variable domain reads GAGVSQSPSNKVTEKGKDVELRCDPISGHTALYWYRQSLGQGLEFLIYFQGNSAPDKSGLPSDRFSAERTGGSVSTLTIQRTQQEDSAVYLCASSLVAAGGRDTQYFGPGTRLTVL.

The chain has TRBV19 and TRBJ2-7; D perhaps matches TRBD1 (6 bases). V dropped 6 bases and J dropped 3 bases, with 18 bases sitting between them. Germline values: CDR1 LNHDA, CDR2 SQIVND (reference sequence). This CDR3 region has 15 residues. The CDR3 here is CASSGRDTAFYEQYF. The CDR3 DNA is TGTGCCAGTAGCGGACGGGACACCGCCTTCTACGAGCAGTACTTC.

The chain couples TRBV7-9 to TRBJ2-5; D may be TRBD1 (7 bases). V was shortened by 1 base and J by 2 bases, with 14 bases between the two germline ends. The germline V gene has CDR1 SEHNR and CDR2 FQNEAQ (reference sequence). The CDR3 length is 16 residues. The CDR3 region has the DNA TGTGCCAGCAGCTTAGGTCCTGCGGGACAGCAAGAGACCCAGTACTTC. Residues: CASSLGPAGQQETQYF. Based on the CDR3 plus reference TRBV7-9 and TRBJ2-5, the full variable domain is DTGVSQNPRHKITKRGQNVTFRCDPISEHNRLYWYRQTLGQGPEFLTYFQNEAQLEKSRLLSDRFSAERPKGSFSTLEIQRTEQGDSAMYLCASSLGPAGQQETQYFGPGTRLLVL.

The sample holds many counts of this clonotype. This rearrangement joins TRBV7-2 to TRBJ2-4; D possibly uses TRBD1 or TRBD2 (6 bases each). Germline V gene lookup returns CDR1 SGHTA and CDR2 FQGNSA. The CDR3 spans 13 residues. V was shortened by 8 bases and J by 7 bases, with 15 bases between the two germline ends. CDR3 in amino acids: CASRGGGGNIQYF. The CDR3 DNA reads as TGTGCCAGCCGGGGAGGAGGGGGGAACATTCAGTACTTC.

This clonotype showed up just once. The V gene is TRBV24-1, the J gene TRBJ1-2, with D tentatively TRBD1 (5 bases). Germline V gene data show CDR1 as KGHDR and CDR2 as SFDVKD. V was cut by 3 bases and J by 4 bases, with 8 bases left in between. The CDR3 length is 13 residues. CDR3 residues: CATSDPGSYGYTF. DNA of the CDR3: TGTGCCACCAGTGATCCAGGGTCCTATGGCTACACCTTC.

This clonotype was found once. J is TRBJ2-3 and V is TRBV19, with 7 nucleotides matching TRBD2. The CDR3 consists of 14 residues. Trimming removed 4 bases from V and 1 base from J; junction bases left unmatched: 2. Germline V lookup: CDR1 LNHDA, CDR2 SQIVND (reference sequence). The CDR3 DNA is TGTGCCAGTAGTACTAGCGGTCGCACAGATACGCAGTATTTT. Translation: CASSTSGRTDTQYF. Together with reference TRBV19 and TRBJ2-3, the CDR3 gives the full variable domain: DGGITQSPKYLFRKEGQNVTLSCEQNLNHDAMYWYRQDPGQGLRLIYYSQIVNDFQKGDIAEGYSVSREKKESFPLTVTSAQKNPTAFYLCASSTSGRTDTQYFGPGTRLTVL.

The gene calls are TRBV2 and TRBJ2-2; TRBD2 is a possible D gene (5 bases). V was cut by 10 bases and J by 5 bases, with 17 bases left in between. The CDR3 loop spans 14 amino acids. Germline CDR1 SNHLY, CDR2 FYNNEI. This chain's CDR3 is CATMGGQGTGELFF. Here the CDR3 DNA reads TGTGCCACCATGGGCGGGCAAGGGACCGGGGAGCTGTTTTTT.

In this sample, this clonotype turned up a few times. The chain joins TRBV5-6 to TRBJ2-1, with TRBD2 matching over 9 bases. The CDR3 consists of 16 residues. J gave up 4 bases and V 4 bases, and 9 bases lay outside the gene matches. Germline V gives CDR1 SGHDT, CDR2 YYEEEE. Here the CDR3 reads CASSTSGTSSYNEQFF. The CDR3 DNA follows: TGTGCCAGCAGCACCTCCGGGACTAGCAGTTACAATGAGCAGTTCTTC. The whole variable domain, remainder taken from reference TRBV5-6 and TRBJ2-1, is DAGVTQSPTHLIKTRGQQVTLRCSPKSGHDTVSWYQQALGQGPQFIFQYYEEEERQRGNFPDRFSGHQFPNYSSELNVNALLLGDSALYLCASSTSGTSSYNEQFFGPGTRLTVL.